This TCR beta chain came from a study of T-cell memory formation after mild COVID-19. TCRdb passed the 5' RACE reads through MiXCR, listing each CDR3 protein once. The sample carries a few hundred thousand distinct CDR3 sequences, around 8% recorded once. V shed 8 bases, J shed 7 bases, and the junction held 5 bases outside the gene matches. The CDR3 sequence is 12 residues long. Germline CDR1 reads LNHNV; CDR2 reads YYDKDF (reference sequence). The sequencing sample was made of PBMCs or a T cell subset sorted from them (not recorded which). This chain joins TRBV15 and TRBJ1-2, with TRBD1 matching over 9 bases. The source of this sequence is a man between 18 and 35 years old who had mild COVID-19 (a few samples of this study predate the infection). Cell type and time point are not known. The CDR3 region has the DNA TGTGCCACCCCTCGGACAGGGGTTGGCTACACCTTC. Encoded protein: CATPRTGVGYTF.